This T cell receptor (beta chain) originates from a study of cytomegalovirus exposure and HLA in healthy donors. Study background: For the 300 to 400 genotyped donors, more than 80% fell within the Caucasian-associated ancestry cluster. Overall study findings and caveats: Later work found most CMV-associated TCR beta chains apparently HLA-restricted. With later analysis, a missense DCLRE1C variant became linked to TCR beta V- and J-gene trimming.

This clone was seen a single time. Its antigen is undetermined. This CDR3 spans 14 amino acids. The junction had 8 bases not matched to a gene; V was cut back by 5 bases and J by 5 bases. Germline CDR1 reads SGHNT; CDR2 reads YENEEA. PCR used 60 Vbeta primers and 13 Jbeta primers. The protocol was immunoSEQ multiplex PCR, while the TCRdb copy is restricted to in-frame clones and leaves out a portion. The profile shows some 150,000 clones, 60% to 80% of them singletons. The specimen was PBMCs. The chain joins TRBV11-3 to TRBJ2-5, with TRBD2 matching 7 bases. The clonotype originates from a man in his fifties in good health and CMV-seropositive. CDR3: CASSPKGEGETQYF. CDR3 nucleotides: TGTGCCAGCAGCCCCAAAGGGGAGGGGGAGACCCAGTACTTC.